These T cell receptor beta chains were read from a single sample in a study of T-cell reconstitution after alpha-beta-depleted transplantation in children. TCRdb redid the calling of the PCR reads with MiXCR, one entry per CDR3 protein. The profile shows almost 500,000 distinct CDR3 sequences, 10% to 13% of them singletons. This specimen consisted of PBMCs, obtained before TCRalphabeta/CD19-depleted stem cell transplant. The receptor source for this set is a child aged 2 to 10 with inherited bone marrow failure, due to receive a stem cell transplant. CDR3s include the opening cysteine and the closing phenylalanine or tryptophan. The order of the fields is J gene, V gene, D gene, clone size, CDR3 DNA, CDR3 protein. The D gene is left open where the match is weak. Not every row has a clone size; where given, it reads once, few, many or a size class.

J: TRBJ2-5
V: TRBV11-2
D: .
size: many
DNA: TGTGCCAGCAGCGGAAGTTGGGATATCATGGAGACCCAGTACTTC
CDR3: CASSGSWDIMETQYF

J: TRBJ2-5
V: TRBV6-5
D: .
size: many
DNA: TGTGCCAGCTCCGGCTACCTCGGGACCCAGTACTTC
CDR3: CASSGYLGTQYF

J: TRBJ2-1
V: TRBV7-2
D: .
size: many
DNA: TGTGCCAGCAGCTACCGGGACCCGGGGAATGAGCAGTTCTTC
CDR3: CASSYRDPGNEQFF

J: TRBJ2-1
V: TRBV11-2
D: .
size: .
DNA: TGTGCCAGCAGCCCCCGTCTTGCTCCACACAATGAGCAGTTCTTC
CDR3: CASSPRLAPHNEQFF

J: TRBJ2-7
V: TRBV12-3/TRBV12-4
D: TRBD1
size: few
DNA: TGTGCCAGCAGCGGGACAGACGATTCCTACGAGCAGTACTTC
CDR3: CASSGTDDSYEQYF

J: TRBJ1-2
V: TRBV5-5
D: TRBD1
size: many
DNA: TGTGCCAGCAGCTACCCCGGGACAGGGGGCGCAGGGTATGGCTACACCTTC
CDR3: CASSYPGTGGAGYGYTF

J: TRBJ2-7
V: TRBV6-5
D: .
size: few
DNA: TGTGCCAGCAGTTACGCGACTAGGAACCTCTACGAGCAGTACTTC
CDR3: CASSYATRNLYEQYF

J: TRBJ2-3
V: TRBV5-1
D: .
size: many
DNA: TGCGCCAGCAGCTCACCGGGACACCACACAGATACGCAGTATTTT
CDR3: CASSSPGHHTDTQYF

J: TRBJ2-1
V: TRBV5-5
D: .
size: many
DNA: TGTGCCAGCAGCTTGCTAGGACAACACAACAATGAGCAGTTCTTC
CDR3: CASSLLGQHNNEQFF

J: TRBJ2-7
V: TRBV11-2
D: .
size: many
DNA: TGTGCCAGCAGCTTAGCCTGGGGGCCCTACGAGCAGTACTTC
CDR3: CASSLAWGPYEQYF

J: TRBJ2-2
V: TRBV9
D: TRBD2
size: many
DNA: TGTGCCAGCAGCGTAGACCAGCGGGGCCGAGGCACCGGGGAGCTGTTTTTT
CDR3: CASSVDQRGRGTGELFF

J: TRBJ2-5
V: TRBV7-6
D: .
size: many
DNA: TGTGCCAGCAGCTTATTCGGAGGGGCGGAGACCCAGTACTTC
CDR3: CASSLFGGAETQYF

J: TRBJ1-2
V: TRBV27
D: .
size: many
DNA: TGTGCCAGCAGTGAGAGAGGGATTCACTATGGCTACACCTTC
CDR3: CASSERGIHYGYTF

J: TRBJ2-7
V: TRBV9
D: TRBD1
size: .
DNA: TGTGCCAGCAGCGAAGGACAGGGACCACCCTACGAGCAGTACTTC
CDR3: CASSEGQGPPYEQYF

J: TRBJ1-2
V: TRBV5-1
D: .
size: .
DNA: TGCGCCAGCAGCTTGGCAGGGGAAGATGGCTACACCTTC
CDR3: CASSLAGEDGYTF

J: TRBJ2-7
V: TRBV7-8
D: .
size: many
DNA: TGTGCCAGCATCGAGGGTGGGTCCTACGAGCAGTACTTC
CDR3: CASIEGGSYEQYF

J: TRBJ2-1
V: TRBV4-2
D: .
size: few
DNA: TGTGCCAGCTCTCGGGGAACTCCTGGGGGTAATGAGCAGTTCTTC
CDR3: CASSRGTPGGNEQFF

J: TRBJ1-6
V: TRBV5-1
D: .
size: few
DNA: TGCGCCAGCAGCTTGGTTGGAAGCTCCTATAATTCACCCCTCCACTTT
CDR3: CASSLVGSSYNSPLHF

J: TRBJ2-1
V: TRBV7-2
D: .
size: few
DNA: TGTGCCAGCAGCCTTACTATAGGGGGAGTTGAGCAGTTCTTC
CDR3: CASSLTIGGVEQFF

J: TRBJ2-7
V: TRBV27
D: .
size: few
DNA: TGTGCCAGCACCCAGGAGGGACAGATCCCCTACGAGCAGTACTTC
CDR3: CASTQEGQIPYEQYF

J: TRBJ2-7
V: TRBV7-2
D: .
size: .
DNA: TGTGCCAGCAGCATATCGGACACCGCCTACGAGCAGTACTTC
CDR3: CASSISDTAYEQYF

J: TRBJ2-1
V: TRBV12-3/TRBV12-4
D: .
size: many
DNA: TGTGCCAGCAGTTCGGACAACCGCAATGAGCAGTTCTTC
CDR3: CASSSDNRNEQFF

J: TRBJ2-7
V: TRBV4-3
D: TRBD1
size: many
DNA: TGCGCCAGCAGCCAACAAACCGGGACAGGGACTACCTACGAGCAGTACTTC
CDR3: CASSQQTGTGTTYEQYF

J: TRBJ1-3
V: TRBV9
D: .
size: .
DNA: TGTGCCAGCAGCGTAACCGGGCACCGCTCTGGAAACACCATATATTTT
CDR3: CASSVTGHRSGNTIYF

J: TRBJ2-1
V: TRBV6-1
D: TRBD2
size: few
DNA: TGTGCCAGCAGTGAACTGGGACTAGCGGTATCCTCCTACAATGAGCAGTTCTTC
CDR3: CASSELGLAVSSYNEQFF

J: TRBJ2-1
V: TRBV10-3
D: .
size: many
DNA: TGTGCCATCACTGATGGGATTGAGCAGTTCTTC
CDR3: CAITDGIEQFF

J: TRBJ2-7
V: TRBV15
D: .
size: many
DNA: TGTGCCACCAGCAGAGATAGGTCTCGCGAGCAGTACTTC
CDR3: CATSRDRSREQYF

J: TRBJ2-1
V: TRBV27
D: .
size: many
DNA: TGTGCCAGCAGTTTGTCCCGTTACAATGAGCAGTTCTTC
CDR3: CASSLSRYNEQFF

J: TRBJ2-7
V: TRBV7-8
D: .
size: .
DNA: TGTGCCAGCAGCTTACGGCCGGGATACGAGCAGTACTTC
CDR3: CASSLRPGYEQYF

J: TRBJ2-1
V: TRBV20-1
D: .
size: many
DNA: TGCAGTGCTAGAGTCCCGGGATCCTACAATGAGCAGTTCTTC
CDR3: CSARVPGSYNEQFF

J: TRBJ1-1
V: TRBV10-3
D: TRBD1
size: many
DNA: TGTGCCATCAGTGAGGGGACAGGGGGAATGAACACTGAAGCTTTCTTT
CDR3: CAISEGTGGMNTEAFF

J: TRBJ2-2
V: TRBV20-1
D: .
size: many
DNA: TGCAGTGCTAGTCTAGGGGGAGCCCTCGGGGAGCTGTTTTTT
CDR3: CSASLGGALGELFF

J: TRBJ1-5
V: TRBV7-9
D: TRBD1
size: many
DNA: TGTGCCAGCAGCCGGGGACAGGTCAATCAGCCCCAGCATTTT
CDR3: CASSRGQVNQPQHF

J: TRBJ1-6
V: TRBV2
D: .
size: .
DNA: TGTGCCAGCAGTGGTAGTGGTAATTCACCCCTCCACTTT
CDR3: CASSGSGNSPLHF

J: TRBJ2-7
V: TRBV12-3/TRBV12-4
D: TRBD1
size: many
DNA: TGTGCCAGCAGTGCAGGACCCCGGGACAGGGCTTACGAGCAGTACTTC
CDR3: CASSAGPRDRAYEQYF

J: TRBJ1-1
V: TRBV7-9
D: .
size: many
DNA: TGTGCCAGCAGCACAACCTTGAACACTGAAGCTTTCTTT
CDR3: CASSTTLNTEAFF

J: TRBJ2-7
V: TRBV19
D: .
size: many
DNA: TGTGCCAGTAGTAACCGGGACTTCTACGAGCAGTACTTC
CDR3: CASSNRDFYEQYF

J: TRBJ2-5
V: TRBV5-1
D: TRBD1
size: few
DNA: TGCGCCAGCCGGTCAGGGGGCCACCAAGAGACCCAGTACTTC
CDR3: CASRSGGHQETQYF

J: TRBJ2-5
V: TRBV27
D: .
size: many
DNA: TGTGCCAGCAGCCGAAACCTTAGGCGAGAAGAGACCCAGTACTTC
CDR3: CASSRNLRREETQYF

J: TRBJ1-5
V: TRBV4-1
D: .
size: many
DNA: TGCGCCAGCAGCCAAAATGACAATCAGCCCCAGCATTTT
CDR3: CASSQNDNQPQHF

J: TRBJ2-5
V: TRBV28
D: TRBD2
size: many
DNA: TGTGCCAGCAGTCTTGCCGGACTAGGAGTGGAGACCCAGTACTTC
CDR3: CASSLAGLGVETQYF

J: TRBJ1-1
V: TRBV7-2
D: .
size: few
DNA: TGTGCCAGCAGCTTTGGACAGTGGACTGAAGCTTTCTTT
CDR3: CASSFGQWTEAFF

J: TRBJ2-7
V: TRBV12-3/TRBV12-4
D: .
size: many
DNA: TGTGCCAGCACTTTCCACCTCGGGGAGATGTACGAGCAGTACTTC
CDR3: CASTFHLGEMYEQYF

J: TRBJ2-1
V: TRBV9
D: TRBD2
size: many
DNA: TGTGCCAGCAGCGAGGGGACTAGCGGGACTGAGCAGTTCTTC
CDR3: CASSEGTSGTEQFF

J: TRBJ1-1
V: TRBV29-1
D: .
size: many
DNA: TGCAGCGCTACAAACCTAATGAACACTGAAGCTTTCTTT
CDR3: CSATNLMNTEAFF

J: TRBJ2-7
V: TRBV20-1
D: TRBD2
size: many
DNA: TGCAGTGCTGAACCGGGACTAGCGGGACTCAACTACGAGCAGTACTTC
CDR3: CSAEPGLAGLNYEQYF